This TCR beta chain emerged from a study of blood T cell repertoires in COVID-19. Looking at the study overall: COVID-19 samples, acute and convalescent, were from the United States, Italy and Spain. In each case, the material was cDNA or gDNA derived from T cells, B-cell-depleted T cells, or PBMCs.

Per the original methods: Estimates of nucleated cell counts were drawn from the amplification of reference gene primers. TCRdb keeps only in-frame clones here, not all; method: immunoSEQ multiplex PCR. That table supplies the V and J calls and clone size; D and trimming were determined from the DNA. This sample carries about 87,000 clones, around 75% of them seen once, and the ten largest clones take around a sixth. The germline V gene encodes CDR1 MNHEY and CDR2 SMNVEV (reference sequence). This CDR3 has 16 residues. J gave up 4 bases and V 3 bases, and 7 bases lay outside the gene matches. Sequenced input: peripheral blood. This rearrangement joins TRBV27 to TRBJ1-2; 11 bases align to TRBD1. This sequence was found in a woman over 75 with active or convalescent COVID-19. The CDR3 sequence: CASSLQGTGGIYGYTF. The CDR3 DNA follows: TGTGCCAGCAGTTTGCAGGGGACAGGGGGAATCTATGGCTACACCTTC.